This TCR beta chain was documented in a study of blood T cell repertoires in COVID-19. TCRdb's table, derived via immunoSEQ multiplex PCR, lists solely in-frame clones and lacks some. Of 37,000 or so clones in the sample, roughly 80% were seen once. Germline CDR1 and CDR2: SNHLY and FYNNEI. There are 14 residues in the CDR3. Trimming left V 7 bases short and J 2 bases short, with 13 bases between. This TCR was recovered from a man in his 60s with active COVID-19. The sequenced sample consisted of peripheral blood. The chain joins TRBV2 to TRBJ2-3; D might be TRBD2 (6 bases). This CDR3 reads CASTGGVYTDTQYF. Here the CDR3 DNA reads TGTGCCAGCACCGGGGGAGTTTACACAGATACGCAGTATTTT.